The rows below give T cell receptor beta chains drawn from one sample of a study of vaccination effects on CD4 cells after COVID-19. Sequencing used immunoSEQ multiplex PCR; TCRdb keeps in-frame clones, though not all of them. The data contain more than 60,000 clones, 74% of them singletons. Their antigens are not known. The sequences come from CD4+ T cells from PBMCs cultured with HCoV-229E spike peptides, collected after COVID-19 vaccination. These receptors all stem from a human donor who received a COVID-19 vaccine. Each CDR3 is given with its conserved first and last residue. A D gene is named only where the DNA matches it firmly. Not every row has a clone size; where given, it reads once, few, many or a size class.

len: 13; v_gene: TRBV7-9; d_gene: -; abundance: -; j_gene: TRBJ1-5; CDR3aa: CASSFGGGQPQHF; CDR3nt: TGTGCCAGCAGCTTCGGGGGAGGACAGCCCCAGCATTTT
len: 15; v_gene: TRBV7-3; d_gene: TRBD2; abundance: -; j_gene: TRBJ2-2; CDR3aa: CASSPPGGDTGELFF; CDR3nt: TGTGCCAGCAGCCCTCCCGGGGGGGACACCGGGGAGCTGTTTTTT
len: 15; v_gene: TRBV2; d_gene: TRBD2; abundance: -; j_gene: TRBJ2-1; CDR3aa: CASSENSGGADEQFF; CDR3nt: TGTGCCAGCAGTGAAAATAGCGGGGGGGCAGATGAGCAGTTCTTC
len: 15; v_gene: TRBV5-4; d_gene: TRBD1; abundance: once; j_gene: TRBJ2-2; CDR3aa: CASSLAGQGARELFF; CDR3nt: TGTGCCAGCAGCTTAGCGGGACAGGGGGCGAGAGAGCTGTTTTTT
len: 16; v_gene: TRBV5-8; d_gene: -; abundance: -; j_gene: TRBJ2-3; CDR3aa: CASSLVLGGSTDTQYF; CDR3nt: TGTGCCAGCAGCTTGGTTCTTGGGGGGAGCACAGATACGCAGTATTTT
len: 13; v_gene: TRBV5-8; d_gene: -; abundance: once; j_gene: TRBJ1-2; CDR3aa: CASSPRGARGYTF; CDR3nt: TGTGCCAGCAGCCCCCGGGGGGCTCGTGGCTACACCTTC
len: 13; v_gene: TRBV5-4; d_gene: -; abundance: -; j_gene: TRBJ2-1; CDR3aa: CATGRGVENEQFF; CDR3nt: TGTGCCACGGGGAGGGGGGTAGAAAATGAGCAGTTCTTC
len: 15; v_gene: TRBV7-2; d_gene: TRBD1; abundance: -; j_gene: TRBJ1-2; CDR3aa: CASSHTGGANYGYTF; CDR3nt: TGTGCCAGCAGCCACACAGGGGGAGCTAACTATGGCTACACCTTC
len: 15; v_gene: TRBV6-5; d_gene: -; abundance: -; j_gene: TRBJ2-1; CDR3aa: CASSYYQSSYNEQFF; CDR3nt: TGTGCCAGCAGTTACTACCAGAGCTCCTACAATGAGCAGTTCTTC
len: 16; v_gene: TRBV5-1; d_gene: TRBD1; abundance: few; j_gene: TRBJ1-3; CDR3aa: CASSALTGLSGNTIYF; CDR3nt: TGCGCCAGCAGCGCCCTGACAGGGCTGTCTGGAAACACCATATATTTT
len: 16; v_gene: TRBV7-9; d_gene: TRBD2; abundance: -; j_gene: TRBJ2-5; CDR3aa: CASSASGGTTGGTQYF; CDR3nt: TGTGCCAGCAGCGCTAGCGGGGGAACAACTGGGGGGACCCAGTACTTC
len: 12; v_gene: TRBV29-1; d_gene: -; abundance: -; j_gene: TRBJ2-1; CDR3aa: CSVSYSTGRQFF; CDR3nt: TGCAGCGTTAGCTACTCAACGGGAAGGCAGTTCTTC
len: 16; v_gene: TRBV6-2/TRBV6-3; d_gene: -; abundance: few; j_gene: TRBJ1-2; CDR3aa: CASSYGSGLLNYGYTF; CDR3nt: TGTGCCAGCAGTTACGGTTCAGGGCTTCTAAACTATGGCTACACCTTC
len: 16; v_gene: TRBV5-1; d_gene: -; abundance: -; j_gene: TRBJ2-1; CDR3aa: CASSLDQGAGGNEQFF; CDR3nt: TGCGCCAGCAGCTTGGATCAGGGGGCCGGGGGGAATGAGCAGTTCTTC
len: 12; v_gene: TRBV6-5; d_gene: -; abundance: -; j_gene: TRBJ2-5; CDR3aa: CASRIRGRTQYF; CDR3nt: TGTGCCAGCAGGATACGTGGGAGGACCCAGTACTTC
len: 18; v_gene: TRBV24-1; d_gene: -; abundance: once; j_gene: TRBJ2-2; CDR3aa: CATSVNSLSPTNTGELFF; CDR3nt: TGTGCCACCAGTGTCAACAGCCTATCCCCGACGAACACCGGGGAGCTGTTTTTT
len: 16; v_gene: TRBV5-1; d_gene: TRBD2; abundance: -; j_gene: TRBJ2-5; CDR3aa: CASSLRLAGGRETQYF; CDR3nt: TGCGCCAGCAGCCTCCGACTAGCGGGGGGGCGGGAGACCCAGTACTTC
len: 16; v_gene: TRBV5-1; d_gene: TRBD2; abundance: few; j_gene: TRBJ2-3; CDR3aa: CASSDPGGGAADTQYF; CDR3nt: TGCGCCAGCAGCGATCCCGGCGGGGGGGCCGCAGATACGCAGTATTTT
len: 15; v_gene: TRBV14; d_gene: TRBD2; abundance: -; j_gene: TRBJ2-1; CDR3aa: CASSQTAGGLGEQFF; CDR3nt: TGTGCCAGCAGCCAAACGGCGGGGGGGCTGGGTGAGCAGTTCTTC
len: 11; v_gene: TRBV6-5; d_gene: -; abundance: -; j_gene: TRBJ2-3; CDR3aa: CASKGGDTQYF; CDR3nt: TGTGCCAGCAAGGGGGGGGATACGCAGTATTTT
len: 13; v_gene: TRBV6-5; d_gene: TRBD1; abundance: -; j_gene: TRBJ1-1; CDR3aa: CASIQTGTAEAFF; CDR3nt: TGTGCCAGCATTCAAACCGGGACAGCTGAAGCTTTCTTT
len: 12; v_gene: TRBV2; d_gene: -; abundance: -; j_gene: TRBJ1-5; CDR3aa: CASSGPRQPQHF; CDR3nt: TGTGCCAGCAGTGGCCCCCGGCAGCCCCAGCATTTT
len: 13; v_gene: TRBV18; d_gene: -; abundance: -; j_gene: TRBJ2-5; CDR3aa: CASSPNGKETQYF; CDR3nt: TGTGCCAGCTCACCAAATGGGAAAGAGACCCAGTACTTC
len: 11; v_gene: TRBV12-3/TRBV12-4; d_gene: -; abundance: -; j_gene: TRBJ2-3; CDR3aa: CASSLSDTQYF; CDR3nt: TGTGCCAGCAGTTTGTCCGATACGCAGTATTTT
len: 17; v_gene: TRBV3-1/TRBV3-2; d_gene: -; abundance: -; j_gene: TRBJ2-6; CDR3aa: CASSQVAGSSGANVLTF; CDR3nt: TGTGCCAGCAGCCAAGTGGCAGGGAGCTCTGGGGCCAACGTCCTGACTTTC
len: 13; v_gene: TRBV7-2; d_gene: -; abundance: -; j_gene: TRBJ1-2; CDR3aa: CASSPDSNYGYTF; CDR3nt: TGTGCCAGCAGCCCGGACAGCAACTATGGCTACACCTTC
len: 18; v_gene: TRBV5-1; d_gene: TRBD1; abundance: -; j_gene: TRBJ2-6; CDR3aa: CASSTTGTGFSGANVLTF; CDR3nt: TGCGCCAGCAGCACTACCGGGACAGGGTTCTCTGGGGCCAACGTCCTGACTTTC
len: 16; v_gene: TRBV24-1; d_gene: -; abundance: -; j_gene: TRBJ2-1; CDR3aa: CATSDLVASSYNEQFF; CDR3nt: TGTGCCACCAGTGATTTAGTGGCTAGCTCCTACAATGAGCAGTTCTTC
len: 14; v_gene: TRBV27; d_gene: -; abundance: once; j_gene: TRBJ1-2; CDR3aa: CASSPSGGARGYTF; CDR3nt: TGTGCCAGCAGTCCCTCCGGGGGGGCTAGGGGCTACACCTTC
len: 15; v_gene: TRBV19; d_gene: TRBD2; abundance: once; j_gene: TRBJ2-5; CDR3aa: CASSTPGLGRETQYF; CDR3nt: TGTGCCAGTAGCACCCCCGGACTAGGCCGGGAGACCCAGTACTTC
len: 18; v_gene: TRBV7-9; d_gene: -; abundance: -; j_gene: TRBJ1-3; CDR3aa: CASSLGVNRDSSGNTIYF; CDR3nt: TGTGCCAGCAGCTTAGGAGTTAACCGAGACAGCTCTGGAAACACCATATATTTT
len: 14; v_gene: TRBV28; d_gene: TRBD1; abundance: -; j_gene: TRBJ2-1; CDR3aa: CASSPSLGTGWKFF; CDR3nt: TGTGCCAGCAGTCCAAGTCTCGGGACAGGGTGGAAGTTCTTC